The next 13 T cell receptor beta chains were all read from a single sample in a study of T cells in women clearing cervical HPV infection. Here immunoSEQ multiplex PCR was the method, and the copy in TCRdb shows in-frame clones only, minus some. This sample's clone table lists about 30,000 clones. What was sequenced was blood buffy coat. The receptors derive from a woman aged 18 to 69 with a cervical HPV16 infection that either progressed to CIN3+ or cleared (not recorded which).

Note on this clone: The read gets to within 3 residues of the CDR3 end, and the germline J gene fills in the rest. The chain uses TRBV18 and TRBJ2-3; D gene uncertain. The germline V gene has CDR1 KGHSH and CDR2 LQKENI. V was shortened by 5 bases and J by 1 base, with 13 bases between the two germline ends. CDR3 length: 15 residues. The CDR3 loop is CASSRLYRGTDTQYF. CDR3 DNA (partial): TGTGCCAGCTCAAGGTTGTACAGAGGCACAGATACG.

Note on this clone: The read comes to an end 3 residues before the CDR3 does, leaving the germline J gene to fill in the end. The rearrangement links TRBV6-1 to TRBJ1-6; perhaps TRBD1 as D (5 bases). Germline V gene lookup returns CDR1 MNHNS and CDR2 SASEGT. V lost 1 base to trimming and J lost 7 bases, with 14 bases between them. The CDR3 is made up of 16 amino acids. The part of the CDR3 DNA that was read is TGTGCCAGCAGTGAAGTCAGGGAGGTTAGGAATTCACCC. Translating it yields CASSEVREVRNSP. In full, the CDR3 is CASSEVREVRNSPLHF.

The CDR3 bases that were read are TGTGCCAGCAGCCCTGGGACTCATCAGCCC. Translated: CASSPGTHQP. The entire CDR3 reads CASSPGTHQPQHF. The chain recombines TRBV7-8 with TRBJ1-5; TRBD1 is a possible D gene (5 bases). Read coverage stops 3 residues before the CDR3 terminus; the germline J gene supplies the remainder. Germline-derived CDR1 and CDR2 are SGHVS and FQNEAQ. CDR3 length: 13 residues. V lost 5 bases, J lost 5 bases, and 10 bases lay in between.

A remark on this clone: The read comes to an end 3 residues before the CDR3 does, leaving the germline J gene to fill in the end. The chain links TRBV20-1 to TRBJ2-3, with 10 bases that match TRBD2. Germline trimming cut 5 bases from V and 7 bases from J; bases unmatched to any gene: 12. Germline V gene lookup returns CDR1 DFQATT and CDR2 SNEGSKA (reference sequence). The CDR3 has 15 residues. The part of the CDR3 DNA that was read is TGCAGTGCTTCAAAAGCGGGAGGGCAGAGCCATACG. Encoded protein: CSASKAGGQSHT. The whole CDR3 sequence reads CSASKAGGQSHTQYF.

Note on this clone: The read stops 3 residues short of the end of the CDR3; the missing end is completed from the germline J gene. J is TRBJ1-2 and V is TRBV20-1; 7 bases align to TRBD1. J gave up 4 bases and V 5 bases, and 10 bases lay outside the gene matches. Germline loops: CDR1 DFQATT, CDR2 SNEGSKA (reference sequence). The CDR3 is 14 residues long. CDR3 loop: CSASPDRPSYGYTF. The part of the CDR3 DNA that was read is TGCAGTGCTTCTCCGGACAGGCCCTCCTATGGC.

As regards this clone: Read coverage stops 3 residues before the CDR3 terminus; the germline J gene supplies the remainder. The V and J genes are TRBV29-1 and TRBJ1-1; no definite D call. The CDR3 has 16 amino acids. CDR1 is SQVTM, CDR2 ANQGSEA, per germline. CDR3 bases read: TGCAGCGTTGAAGAGGTGACTAGCGTCTTCCAAGAGACA. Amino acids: CSVEEVTSVFQET. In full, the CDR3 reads CSVEEVTSVFQETAFF. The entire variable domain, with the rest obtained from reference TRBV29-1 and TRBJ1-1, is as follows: SAVISQKPSRDICQRGTSLTIQCQVDSQVTMMFWYRQQPGQSLTLIATANQGSEATYESGFVIDKFPISRPNLTFSTLTVSNMSPEDSSIYLCSVEEVTSVFQETAFFGQGTRLTVV.

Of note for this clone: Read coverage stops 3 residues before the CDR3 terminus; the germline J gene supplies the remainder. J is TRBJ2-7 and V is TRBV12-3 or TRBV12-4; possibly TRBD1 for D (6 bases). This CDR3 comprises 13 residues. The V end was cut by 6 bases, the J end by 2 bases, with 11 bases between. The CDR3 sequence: CASSVDRPYEQYF. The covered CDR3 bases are TGTGCCAGCAGCGTAGACAGGCCCTACGAG.

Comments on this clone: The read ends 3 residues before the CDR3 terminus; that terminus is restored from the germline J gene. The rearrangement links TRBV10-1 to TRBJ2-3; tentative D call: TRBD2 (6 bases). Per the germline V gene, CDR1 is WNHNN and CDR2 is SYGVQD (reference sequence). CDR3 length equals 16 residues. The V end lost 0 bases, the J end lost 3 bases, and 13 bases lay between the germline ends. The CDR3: CASSESGTRGTDTQYF. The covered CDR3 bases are TGCGCCAGCAGTGAGTCCGGGACTCGGGGGACAGATACG.

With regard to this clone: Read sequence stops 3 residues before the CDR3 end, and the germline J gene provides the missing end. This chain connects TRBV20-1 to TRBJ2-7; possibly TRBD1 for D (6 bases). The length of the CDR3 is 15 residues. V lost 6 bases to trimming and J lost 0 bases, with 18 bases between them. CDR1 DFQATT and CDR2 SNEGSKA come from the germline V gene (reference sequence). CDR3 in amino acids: CSATSEGHFSYEQYF. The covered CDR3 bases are TGCAGTGCCACATCCGAGGGACACTTCTCCTACGAG.

Incomplete CDR3 DNA: TGTGCCAGTACCGGGACTAGCGGGATAATATCCTACAATGAG. Translating it yields CASTGTSGIISYNE. In full, the CDR3 reads CASTGTSGIISYNEQFF. V gene TRBV19 combines with J gene TRBJ2-1; 13 bases agree with TRBD2. The read ends 3 residues shy of where the CDR3 ends; the end is completed using the germline J gene. The CDR3 contains 17 residues. J lost 1 base, V lost 7 bases, and 7 bases had no gene match. CDR1 is LNHDA and CDR2 is SQIVND in the germline V gene (reference sequence).

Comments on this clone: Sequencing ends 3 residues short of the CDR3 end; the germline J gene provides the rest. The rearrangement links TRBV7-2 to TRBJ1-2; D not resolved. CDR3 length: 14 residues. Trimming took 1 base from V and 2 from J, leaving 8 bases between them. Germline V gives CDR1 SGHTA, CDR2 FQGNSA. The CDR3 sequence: CASSLGAGNYGYTF. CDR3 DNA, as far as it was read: TGTGCCAGCAGCTTAGGTGCGGGCAACTATGGC. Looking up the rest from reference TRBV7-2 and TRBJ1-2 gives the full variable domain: GAGVSQSPSNKVTEKGKDVELRCDPISGHTALYWYRQSLGQGLEFLIYFQGNSAPDKSGLPSDRFSAERTGGSVSTLTIQRTQQEDSAVYLCASSLGAGNYGYTFGSGTRLTVV.

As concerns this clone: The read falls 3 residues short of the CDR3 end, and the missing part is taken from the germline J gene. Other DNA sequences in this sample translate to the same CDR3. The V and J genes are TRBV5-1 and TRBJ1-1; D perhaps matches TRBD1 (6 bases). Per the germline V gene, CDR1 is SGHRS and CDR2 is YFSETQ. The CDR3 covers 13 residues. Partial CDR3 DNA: TGCGCCAGCAGCTTGGGGACAGTGCCTGGC. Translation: CASSLGTVPG. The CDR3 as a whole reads CASSLGTVPGAFF.

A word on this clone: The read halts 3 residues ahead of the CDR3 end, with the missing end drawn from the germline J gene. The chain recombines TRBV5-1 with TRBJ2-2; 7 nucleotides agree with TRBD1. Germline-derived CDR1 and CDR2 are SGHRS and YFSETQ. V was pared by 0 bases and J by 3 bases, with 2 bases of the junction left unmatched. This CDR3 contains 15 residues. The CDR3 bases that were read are TGCGCCAGCAGCTTGGGACAGGGCGACACCGGGGAG. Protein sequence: CASSLGQGDTGE. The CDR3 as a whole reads CASSLGQGDTGELFF.